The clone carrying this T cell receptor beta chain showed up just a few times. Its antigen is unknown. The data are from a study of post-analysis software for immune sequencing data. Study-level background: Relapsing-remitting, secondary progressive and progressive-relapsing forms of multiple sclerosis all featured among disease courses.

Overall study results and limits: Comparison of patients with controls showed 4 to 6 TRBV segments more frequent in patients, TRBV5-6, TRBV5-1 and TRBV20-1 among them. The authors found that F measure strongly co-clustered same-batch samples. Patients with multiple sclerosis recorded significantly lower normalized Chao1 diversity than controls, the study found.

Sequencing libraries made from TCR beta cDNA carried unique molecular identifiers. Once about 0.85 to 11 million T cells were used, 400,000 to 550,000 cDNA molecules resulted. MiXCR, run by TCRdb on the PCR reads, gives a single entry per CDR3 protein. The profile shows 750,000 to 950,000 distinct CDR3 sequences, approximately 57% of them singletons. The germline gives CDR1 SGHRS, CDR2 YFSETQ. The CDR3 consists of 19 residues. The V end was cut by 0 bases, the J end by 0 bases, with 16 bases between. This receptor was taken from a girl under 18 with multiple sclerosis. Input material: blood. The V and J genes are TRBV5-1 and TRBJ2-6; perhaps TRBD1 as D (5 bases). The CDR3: CASSLARAGPSSGANVLTF. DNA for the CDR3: TGCGCCAGCAGCTTGGCCCGGGCAGGGCCCAGCTCTGGGGCCAACGTCCTGACTTTC.